This entry describes one TCR beta chain. The sample comes from a study of blood T cell repertoires in COVID-19. On the study more broadly: The samples span acute and convalescent COVID-19 from the United States, Italy and Spain. PBMCs, B-cell-depleted T cells, or T cells were the source of the cDNA or gDNA that made up the material.

Trimming stripped 6 bases from V and 3 bases from J, with 11 bases between. This CDR3 has 13 residues. Original analysis: Estimated nucleated cell counts came from reference gene primer amplification. Using immunoSEQ multiplex PCR, the repertoire was profiled, and TCRdb retains in-frame clones only, with some absent. V and J calls and clone size are copied from that table; D and trimming were computed from the DNA. The sample has fewer than 200,000 clones; 86% are singletons. The sequenced sample consisted of peripheral blood. This TCR was sampled from a man in his sixties or seventies with active or convalescent COVID-19. This chain joins TRBV12-3 or TRBV12-4 and TRBJ1-1; maybe TRBD1 (5 bases). The CDR3 coding sequence is TGTGCCAGCAGGTCCGGGACTTACACTGAAGCTTTCTTT. Translated: CASRSGTYTEAFF.